Each of the 24 T cell receptor beta chains below was sequenced from the same sample in a study of control samples from healthy donors and cancer patients. Clones were sequenced by immunoSEQ multiplex PCR, and TCRdb holds only the in-frame ones, with some missing. The sample has some 39,000 clones; about 86% are singletons. The specimen was PBMCs. The source of these receptors is a woman aged 55 to 70 with lung cancer.

The rearrangement uses TRBV19 and TRBJ1-5; no firm D call. The CDR3 contains 16 residues. Trimming pared 7 bases from V and 0 bases from J, leaving 16 bases between. Germline assignment: CDR1 LNHDA and CDR2 SQIVND (reference sequence). For the CDR3, the DNA is TGTGCCAGTAACCACGTCCCAGCTTATAGCAATCAGCCCCAGCATTTT. Its protein is CASNHVPAYSNQPQHF.

The J gene is TRBJ2-6, the V gene TRBV19; D uncertain. Germline CDR1 is LNHDA and CDR2 is SQIVND (reference sequence). CDR3 length: 14 residues. Trimming left V 5 bases short and J 0 bases short, with 5 bases between. CDR3 protein: CASSQPSGANVLTF. The CDR3 DNA reads as TGTGCCAGTAGTCAGCCCTCTGGGGCCAACGTCCTGACTTTC.

Only a few counts were recorded for this clone. The V gene is TRBV10-2, the J gene TRBJ2-7, with D possibly being TRBD2 (5 bases). The CDR3 is made up of 13 amino acids. Germline lookup yields CDR1 WSHSY and CDR2 SAAADI. Trimming cost V 8 bases and J 3 bases, with 14 bases left between them. This chain's CDR3 is CASARGFRYEQYF. Here the CDR3 DNA reads TGCGCCAGCGCCCGGGGTTTTCGCTACGAGCAGTACTTC.

This rearrangement joins TRBV9 to TRBJ2-7, with no clear D. CDR3 size: 14 residues. Germline CDR1 SGDLS, CDR2 YYNGEE. Trimming shortened V by 4 bases and J by 1 base, and 12 bases separated the two germline ends. CDR3 loop: CASSPRAGSYEQYF. CDR3 coding DNA: TGTGCCAGCAGCCCAAGGGCCGGGTCCTACGAGCAGTACTTC.

This sequence joins TRBV27 and TRBJ1-5; D is ambiguous. The CDR3 is 16 residues long. Germline values: CDR1 MNHEY, CDR2 SMNVEV (reference sequence). The germline V and J ends were trimmed by 3 bases and 3 bases, with 15 bases remaining between them. In DNA, the CDR3 is TGTGCCAGCAGTTTGTGGAGTCCTCGAGACAATCAGCCCCAGCATTTT. This gives the protein CASSLWSPRDNQPQHF.

This clone qualifies as medium-sized. The V and J genes are TRBV6-6 and TRBJ1-2; D is unclear. The CDR3 has 13 residues. The germline V gene encodes CDR1 MNHNY and CDR2 SVGAGI (reference sequence). Trimming took off 2 bases at V and 8 bases at J, with 12 bases between the two ends. The CDR3: CASSYDGIGGYTF. In nucleotides, the CDR3 is TGTGCCAGCAGTTACGACGGGATCGGGGGCTACACCTTC.

The chain couples TRBV30 to TRBJ2-1; D ambiguous. Trimming took off 3 bases at V and 13 bases at J, with 13 bases between the two ends. CDR1 and CDR2 from the germline V gene are GTSNPN and SVGIG (reference sequence). There are 11 residues in the CDR3. CDR3 residues: CAWSIGPRQFF. The CDR3 DNA reads TGTGCCTGGAGCATCGGTCCCCGTCAGTTCTTC.

The chain employs TRBV6-5 and TRBJ2-3; 8 nucleotides align to TRBD2. The germline CDR1 and CDR2 sequences are MNHEY and SVGAGI. This CDR3 comprises 15 residues. Losses at the gene ends were 8 bases for V and 2 bases for J; bases not matched to a gene: 9. The CDR3 sequence: CASGLVSGTTDTQYF. Here the CDR3 DNA reads TGTGCCAGCGGCCTAGTTAGCGGGACCACAGATACGCAGTATTTT.

The J gene is TRBJ2-1, the V gene TRBV5-1; the D gene is possibly TRBD1 (5 bases). V shed 7 bases and J shed 0 bases, with 11 bases lying between them. Germline lookup yields CDR1 SGHRS and CDR2 YFSETQ. CDR3 length equals 14 residues. CDR3 in amino acids: CASFVQGSYNEQFF. CDR3 DNA sequence: TGCGCCAGCTTCGTGCAGGGCTCCTACAATGAGCAGTTCTTC.

The rearrangement links TRBV2 to TRBJ1-2, with TRBD1 identical over 7 bases. Looked up from germline, CDR1 is SNHLY and CDR2 is FYNNEI. This CDR3 comprises 14 residues. The trim removed 5 bases at V and 8 bases at J, leaving 11 bases unmatched. The CDR3 loop is CASSLPDRTKGYTF. DNA of the CDR3: TGTGCCAGCAGTCTCCCGGACAGGACGAAAGGCTACACCTTC.

This clone appeared a few times. Other DNA variants within this sample encode the same CDR3. This rearrangement joins TRBV21-1 to TRBJ2-7; TRBD2 is the table's D call, not checked against the DNA. TRBV21-1 is a recognized pseudogene. CDR3 size: 16 residues. CDR3 protein: CASSKGGAGGRREQYF. As DNA, the CDR3 is TGTGCCAGCAGCAAAGGTGGGGCGGGGGGCCGGAGGGAGCAGTACTTC.

The chain combines TRBV5-5 with TRBJ1-5; D unclear. Trimming stripped 2 bases from V and 4 bases from J, with 10 bases between. Germline V lookup: CDR1 SGHKS, CDR2 YYEKEE (reference sequence). The length of the CDR3 is 14 residues. The chain's CDR3 is CASSFERLNQPQHF. As DNA, the CDR3 is TGTGCCAGCAGCTTCGAAAGGCTGAATCAGCCCCAGCATTTT.

V usage is TRBV28 and J usage is TRBJ2-3, with D hard to call. The germline V gene encodes CDR1 MDHEN and CDR2 SYDVKM. V lost 2 bases and J lost 7, with 16 bases in between. The CDR3 loop spans 15 amino acids. For the CDR3, the DNA is TGTGCCAGCAGTTTAACCCCGAACCGACCCAATACGCAGTATTTT. Its protein is CASSLTPNRPNTQYF.

CDR3 region: CASRYGTTDGYTF. In nucleotides, the CDR3 is TGTGCCAGCAGATACGGAACTACGGATGGCTACACCTTC. The chain couples TRBV2 to TRBJ1-2; D is uncertain. The germline V gene has CDR1 SNHLY and CDR2 FYNNEI. Trimming removed 6 bases from V and 6 bases from J, with 14 bases in between. The CDR3 consists of 13 residues.

The chain uses TRBV2 and TRBJ1-2; perhaps TRBD1 as D (6 bases). The CDR3 length is 14 residues. Trimming cost V 7 bases and J 0 bases, with 12 bases left between them. CDR1 is SNHLY, CDR2 FYNNEI, per germline. CDR3 in DNA: TGTGCCAGCAACAAAGGGGGTTCTAACTATGGCTACACCTTC. Translating it yields CASNKGGSNYGYTF.

The chain couples TRBV5-1 to TRBJ2-7; TRBD2 matches at 12 bases. CDR1 SGHRS and CDR2 YFSETQ come from the germline V gene. V was pared by 1 base and J by 2 bases, with 10 bases of the junction left unmatched. This CDR3 has 18 residues. The CDR3 nucleotides are TGCGCCAGCAGCTTGTATCCTAGCGGGGGGGACGCGACCTACGAGCAGTACTTC. This gives the protein CASSLYPSGGDATYEQYF.

The CDR3 DNA is TGTGCCATCCGGGTTAGCGGGGAGTACGAGCAGTACTTC. Encoded protein: CAIRVSGEYEQYF. The chain combines TRBV10-3 with TRBJ2-7; 8 bases are a match to TRBD2. CDR3 length equals 13 residues. The junction had 7 bases not matched to a gene; V was cut back by 8 bases and J by 4 bases. The germline V gene encodes CDR1 ENHRY and CDR2 SYGVKD.

The CDR3 coding sequence is TGTGCCAGCAGGGATCGGGACAGGGAAACTGGAAACACCATATATTTT. As protein: CASRDRDRETGNTIYF. The chain recombines TRBV5-5 with TRBJ1-3, with 9 bases lining up with TRBD1. This CDR3 comprises 16 residues. V lost 5 bases, J lost 2 bases, and 8 bases stayed unmatched. Germline V gives CDR1 SGHKS, CDR2 YYEKEE (reference sequence).

The rearrangement uses TRBV3-1 (or the pseudogene TRBV3-2) and TRBJ1-1, with 7 bases identical to TRBD1. Germline values: CDR1 LGHDT, CDR2 YNNKEL (reference sequence). The V gene end was trimmed by 6 bases and the J gene end by 8 bases; junction bases not matched to a gene: 6. This CDR3 has 12 residues. CDR3 coding DNA: TGTGCCAGCAGATCACTGGACAGGGAAGCTTTCTTT. It translates to CASRSLDREAFF.

The chain combines TRBV7-9 with TRBJ2-7; D is unresolved. Trimming cost V 5 bases and J 2 bases, with 7 bases left between them. The CDR3 length is 12 residues. In germline, CDR1 is SEHNR, CDR2 FQNEAQ (reference sequence). The CDR3 sequence: CASSPTPYEQYF. CDR3 nucleotide sequence: TGTGCCAGCAGCCCCACCCCCTACGAGCAGTACTTC.

The genes are TRBV7-6 and TRBJ1-2, with 7 nucleotides matching TRBD1. Germline lookup yields CDR1 SGHVS and CDR2 FNYEAQ. The CDR3 is made up of 15 amino acids. After removal of 4 bases from V and 4 bases from J, the junction contained 9 bases not matched to a gene. The CDR3 protein is CASSSYRDRSYGYTF. Written as DNA, the CDR3 is TGTGCCAGCAGCTCTTATCGGGACAGAAGCTATGGCTACACCTTC. Drawing the rest from reference TRBV7-6 and TRBJ1-2, the complete variable domain is GAGVSQSPRYKVTKRGQDVALRCDPISGHVSLYWYRQALGQGPEFLTYFNYEAQQDKSGLPNDRFSAERPEGSISTLTIQRTEQRDSAMYRCASSSYRDRSYGYTFGSGTRLTVV.

The V call is TRBV6-6, the J call TRBJ2-1; no definite D call. Germline loops: CDR1 MNHNY, CDR2 SVGAGI (reference sequence). The CDR3 runs 11 residues. Trimming took off 7 bases at V and 7 bases at J, with 8 bases between the two ends. CDR3 region: CASTTNNEQFF. CDR3 DNA sequence: TGTGCCAGCACCACGAATAATGAGCAGTTCTTC.

This sequence joins TRBV18 and TRBJ2-2; 8 bases fit TRBD1. V was clipped by 4 bases and J by 6 bases; unmatched bases: 7. This CDR3 comprises 15 residues. Per the germline V gene, CDR1 is KGHSH and CDR2 is LQKENI. DNA of the CDR3: TGTGCCAGCTCACTGTCGACAGGGGAATCCGGGGAGCTGTTTTTT. Translated: CASSLSTGESGELFF.

As to this clone: Other DNA sequences from this sample encode an identical CDR3 as well. Written as DNA, the CDR3 is TGTGCCAGCAGTTACTCTGGTAGCGGGGGGACAGATACGCAGTATTTT. It encodes CASSYSGSGGTDTQYF. The rearrangement uses TRBV6-5 and TRBJ2-3, with 10 bases matching TRBD2. The CDR3 is 16 amino acids. After removal of 0 bases from V and 3 bases from J, the junction contained 3 bases not matched to a gene. Germline CDR1 and CDR2: MNHEY and SVGAGI.